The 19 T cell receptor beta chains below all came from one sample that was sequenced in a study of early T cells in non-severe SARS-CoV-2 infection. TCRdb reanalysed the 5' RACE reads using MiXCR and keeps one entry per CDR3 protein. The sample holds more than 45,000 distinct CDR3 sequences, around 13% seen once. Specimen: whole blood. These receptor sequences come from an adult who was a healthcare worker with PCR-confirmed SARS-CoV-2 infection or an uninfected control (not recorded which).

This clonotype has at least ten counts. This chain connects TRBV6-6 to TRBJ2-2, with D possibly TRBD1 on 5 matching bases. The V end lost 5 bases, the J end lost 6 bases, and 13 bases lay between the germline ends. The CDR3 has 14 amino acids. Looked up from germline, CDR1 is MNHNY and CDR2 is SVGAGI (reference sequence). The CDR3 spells CASSPRRESGELFF. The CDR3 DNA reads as TGTGCCAGCAGTCCCCGCAGGGAATCCGGGGAGCTGTTTTTT.

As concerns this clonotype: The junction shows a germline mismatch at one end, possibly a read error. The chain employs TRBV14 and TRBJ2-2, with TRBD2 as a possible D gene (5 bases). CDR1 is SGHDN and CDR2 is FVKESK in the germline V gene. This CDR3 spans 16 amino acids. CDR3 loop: CASSQVRPSKTGELFF. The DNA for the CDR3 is TGTGCCAGCAGCCAAGTAAGACCGTCTAAGACCGGGGAGCTTTTTTTT. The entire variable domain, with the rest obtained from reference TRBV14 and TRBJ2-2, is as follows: EAGVTQFPSHSVIEKGQTVTLRCDPISGHDNLYWYRRVMGKEIKFLLHFVKESKQDESGMPNNRFLAERTGGTYSTLKVQPAELEDSGVYFCASSQVRPSKTGELFFGEGSRLTVL.

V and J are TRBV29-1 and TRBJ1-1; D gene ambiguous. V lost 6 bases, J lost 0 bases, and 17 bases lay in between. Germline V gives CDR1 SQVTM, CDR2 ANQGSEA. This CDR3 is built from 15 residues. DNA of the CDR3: TGCAGCGTAACACAGAGGGCAGGAATGAACACTGAAGCTTTCTTT. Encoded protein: CSVTQRAGMNTEAFF. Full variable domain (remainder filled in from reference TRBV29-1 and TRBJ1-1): SAVISQKPSRDICQRGTSLTIQCQVDSQVTMMFWYRQQPGQSLTLIATANQGSEATYESGFVIDKFPISRPNLTFSTLTVSNMSPEDSSIYLCSVTQRAGMNTEAFFGQGTRLTVV.

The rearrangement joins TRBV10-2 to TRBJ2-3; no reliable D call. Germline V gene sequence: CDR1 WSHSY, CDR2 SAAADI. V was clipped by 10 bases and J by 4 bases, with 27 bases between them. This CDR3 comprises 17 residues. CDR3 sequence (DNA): TGCGCCACTACTCCGAGTCGGCTAGTAGGGCAGGCAGATACGCAGTATTTT. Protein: CATTPSRLVGQADTQYF.

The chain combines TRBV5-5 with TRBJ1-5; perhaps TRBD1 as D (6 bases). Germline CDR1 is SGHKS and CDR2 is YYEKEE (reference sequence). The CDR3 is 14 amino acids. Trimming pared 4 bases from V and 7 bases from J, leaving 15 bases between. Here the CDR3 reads CASSTGAGEQPQHF. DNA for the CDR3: TGTGCCAGCAGCACGGGGGCCGGGGAACAGCCCCAGCATTTT.

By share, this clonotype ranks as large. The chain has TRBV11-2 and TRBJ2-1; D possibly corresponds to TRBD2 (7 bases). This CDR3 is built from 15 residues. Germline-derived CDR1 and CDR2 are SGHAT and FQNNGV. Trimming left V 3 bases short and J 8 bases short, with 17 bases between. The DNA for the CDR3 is TGTGCCAGCAGCTTCTGGGGGGGGCCCCCGGATGAGCAGTTCTTC. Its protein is CASSFWGGPPDEQFF.

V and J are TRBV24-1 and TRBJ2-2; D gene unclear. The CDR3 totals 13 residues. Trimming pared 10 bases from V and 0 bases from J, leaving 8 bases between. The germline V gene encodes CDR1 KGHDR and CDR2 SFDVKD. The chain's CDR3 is CATNTANTGELFF. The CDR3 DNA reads TGTGCCACTAACACTGCGAACACCGGGGAGCTGTTTTTT.

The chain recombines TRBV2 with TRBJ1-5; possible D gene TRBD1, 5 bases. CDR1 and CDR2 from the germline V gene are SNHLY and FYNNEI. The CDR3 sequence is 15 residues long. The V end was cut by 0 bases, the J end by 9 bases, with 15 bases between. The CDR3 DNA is TGTGCCAGCAGTGAAGCAGGGGTAGCAAGGAGGCCCCAGCATTTT. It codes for CASSEAGVARRPQHF.

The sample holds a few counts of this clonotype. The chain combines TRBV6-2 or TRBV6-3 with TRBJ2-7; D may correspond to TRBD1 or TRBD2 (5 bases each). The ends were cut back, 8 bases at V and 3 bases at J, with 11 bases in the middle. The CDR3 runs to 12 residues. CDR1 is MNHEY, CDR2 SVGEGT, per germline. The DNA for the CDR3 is TGTGCCAGCCACCGGGACGGCTACGAGCAGTACTTC. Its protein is CASHRDGYEQYF.

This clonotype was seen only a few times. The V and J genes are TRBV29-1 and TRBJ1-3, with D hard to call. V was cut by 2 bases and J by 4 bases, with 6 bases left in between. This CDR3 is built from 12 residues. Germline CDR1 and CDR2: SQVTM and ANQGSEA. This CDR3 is CSVESIGNTIYF. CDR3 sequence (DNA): TGCAGCGTTGAATCCATCGGAAACACCATATATTTT.

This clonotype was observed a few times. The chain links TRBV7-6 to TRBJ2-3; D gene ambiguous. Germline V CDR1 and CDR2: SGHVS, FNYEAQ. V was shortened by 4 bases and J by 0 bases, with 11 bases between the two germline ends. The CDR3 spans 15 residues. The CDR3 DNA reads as TGTGCCAGCAGCTCGGGCCCTCAAAGCACAGATACGCAGTATTTT. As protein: CASSSGPQSTDTQYF.

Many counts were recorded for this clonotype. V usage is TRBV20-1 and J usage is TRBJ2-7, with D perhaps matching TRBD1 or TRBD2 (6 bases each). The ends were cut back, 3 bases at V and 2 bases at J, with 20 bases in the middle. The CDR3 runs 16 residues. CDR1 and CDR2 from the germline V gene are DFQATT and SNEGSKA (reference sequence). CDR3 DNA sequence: TGCAGTGCTAGGGACGAAGGGGGGTTTAGGGCCTACGAGCAGTACTTC. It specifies CSARDEGGFRAYEQYF.

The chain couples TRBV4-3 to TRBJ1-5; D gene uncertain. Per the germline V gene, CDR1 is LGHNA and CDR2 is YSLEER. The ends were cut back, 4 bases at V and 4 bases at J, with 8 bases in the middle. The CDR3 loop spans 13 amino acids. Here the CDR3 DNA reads TGCGCCAGCAGCCGGGAGATAAATCAGCCCCAGCATTTT. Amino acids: CASSREINQPQHF.

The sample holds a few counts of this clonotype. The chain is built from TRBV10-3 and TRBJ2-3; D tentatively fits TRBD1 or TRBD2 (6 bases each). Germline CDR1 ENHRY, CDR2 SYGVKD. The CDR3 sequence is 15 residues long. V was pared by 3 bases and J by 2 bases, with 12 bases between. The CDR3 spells CAISDGGQITDTQYF. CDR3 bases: TGTGCCATCAGTGACGGGGGCCAGATCACAGATACGCAGTATTTT.

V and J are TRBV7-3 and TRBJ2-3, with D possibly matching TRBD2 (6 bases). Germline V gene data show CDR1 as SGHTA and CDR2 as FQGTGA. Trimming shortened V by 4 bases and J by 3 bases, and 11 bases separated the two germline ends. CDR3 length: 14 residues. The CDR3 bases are TGTGCCAGCAGCTCCGGGACTTTTACAGATACGCAGTATTTT. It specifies CASSSGTFTDTQYF. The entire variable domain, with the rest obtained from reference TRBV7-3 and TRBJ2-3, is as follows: GAGVSQTPSNKVTEKGKYVELRCDPISGHTALYWYRQSLGQGPEFLIYFQGTGAADDSGLPNDRFFAVRPEGSVSTLKIQRTERGDSAVYLCASSSGTFTDTQYFGPGTRLTVL.

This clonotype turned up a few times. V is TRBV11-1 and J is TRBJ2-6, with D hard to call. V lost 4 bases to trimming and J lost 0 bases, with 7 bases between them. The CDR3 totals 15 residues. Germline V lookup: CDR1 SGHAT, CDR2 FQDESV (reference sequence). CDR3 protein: CASSYDRSGANVLTF. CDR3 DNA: TGTGCCAGCAGCTATGACCGCTCTGGGGCCAACGTCCTGACTTTC.

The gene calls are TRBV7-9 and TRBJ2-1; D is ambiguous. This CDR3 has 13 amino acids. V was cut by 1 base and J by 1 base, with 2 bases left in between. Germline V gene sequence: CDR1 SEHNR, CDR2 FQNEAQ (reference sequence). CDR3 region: CASSLGSYNEQFF. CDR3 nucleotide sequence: TGTGCCAGCAGCTTAGGGTCCTACAATGAGCAGTTCTTC.

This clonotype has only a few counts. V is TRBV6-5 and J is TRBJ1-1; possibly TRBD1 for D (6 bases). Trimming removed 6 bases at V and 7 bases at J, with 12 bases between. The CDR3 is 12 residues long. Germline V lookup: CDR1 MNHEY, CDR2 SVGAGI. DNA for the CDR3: TGTGCCAGCAGGGTGACGGACAGTGAAGCTTTCTTT. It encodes CASRVTDSEAFF.

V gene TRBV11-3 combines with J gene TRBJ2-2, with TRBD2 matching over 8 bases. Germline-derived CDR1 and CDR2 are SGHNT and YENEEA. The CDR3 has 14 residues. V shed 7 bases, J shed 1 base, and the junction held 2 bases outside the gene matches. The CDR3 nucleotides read TGTGCCAGCAAGCGGGGGCAGAACACCGGGGAGCTGTTTTTT. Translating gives CASKRGQNTGELFF.